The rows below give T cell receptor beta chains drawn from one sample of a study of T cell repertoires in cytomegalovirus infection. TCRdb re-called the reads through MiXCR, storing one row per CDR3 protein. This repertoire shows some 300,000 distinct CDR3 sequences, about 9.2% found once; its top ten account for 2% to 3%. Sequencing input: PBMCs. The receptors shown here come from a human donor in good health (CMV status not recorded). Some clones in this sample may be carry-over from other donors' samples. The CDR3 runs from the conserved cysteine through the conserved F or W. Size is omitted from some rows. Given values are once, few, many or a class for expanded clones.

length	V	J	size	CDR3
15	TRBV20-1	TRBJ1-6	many	CSARPSASRNSPLHF
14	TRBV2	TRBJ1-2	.	CASSESSNLYGYTF
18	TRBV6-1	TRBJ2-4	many	CASSEAPGTDIAKNIQYF
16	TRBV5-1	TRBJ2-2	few	CASSPGQGMGTGELFF
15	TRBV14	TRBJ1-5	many	CASSQGGTDNQPQHF
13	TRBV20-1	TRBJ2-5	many	CSAAILAEETQYF
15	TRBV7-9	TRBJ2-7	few	CASSDGTGGRYEQYF
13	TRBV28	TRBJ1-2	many	CASQGQGKYGYTF
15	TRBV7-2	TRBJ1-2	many	CASSSLIGGDYGYTF
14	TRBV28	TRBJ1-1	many	CASIPRSSLGIAFF
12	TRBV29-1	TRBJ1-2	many	CSVEGGQGGYTF
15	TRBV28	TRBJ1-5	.	CASRSWDRGNRPQHF
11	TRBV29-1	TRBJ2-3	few	CSVGFEDTQYF
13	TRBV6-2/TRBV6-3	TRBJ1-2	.	CASSYPGKVGYTF
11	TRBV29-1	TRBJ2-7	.	CSVSDRTEQYF
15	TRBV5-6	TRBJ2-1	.	CASSISGGNYNEQFF
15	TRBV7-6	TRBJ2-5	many	CASSSYPDGTQTQYF
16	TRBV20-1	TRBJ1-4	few	CSARDSTDRDYEKLFF
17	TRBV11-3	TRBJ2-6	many	CASSPGQGLSGANVLTF
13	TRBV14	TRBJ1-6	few	CASSQVGSSPLHF
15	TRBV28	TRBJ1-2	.	CASSSGSTGGYGYTF
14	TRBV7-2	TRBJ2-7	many	CASSLQRGFYEQYF
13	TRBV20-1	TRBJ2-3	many	CSALAGGTDTQYF
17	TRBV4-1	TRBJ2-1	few	CASSQDRSQGRYNEQFF
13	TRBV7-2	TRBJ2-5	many	CASTSGGMETQYF
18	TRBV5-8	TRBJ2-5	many	CASSSRYGLAGGQETQYF
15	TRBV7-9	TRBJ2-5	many	CASSLGPGIQETQYF
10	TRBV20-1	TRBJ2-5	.	CIAGDSFFHF